Listed here are 10 T cell receptor beta chains from one sample, sequenced in a study of cytomegalovirus exposure and HLA in healthy donors. The PCR was carried out with 60 Vbeta primers and 13 Jbeta primers. Clones were read by immunoSEQ multiplex PCR, and TCRdb kept only the in-frame ones, dropping some. The sample consists of roughly 120,000 clones, around 86% of them appearing once. Source material: PBMCs. The receptors stem from a woman aged 25 to 39 in good health and CMV-seronegative.

The CDR3: CASSGQGYEQYF. The DNA of the CDR3 is TGTGCCAGCAGTGGACAGGGCTACGAGCAGTACTTC. The chain carries TRBV27 and TRBJ2-7; 8 bases map to TRBD1. The CDR3 spans 12 residues. CDR1 is MNHEY and CDR2 is SMNVEV in the germline V gene (reference sequence). V lost 5 bases and J lost 3; bases outside the gene matches: 0.

The chain recombines TRBV5-1 with TRBJ2-7; TRBD2 matches 8 bases. CDR3 length: 13 amino acids. Germline lookup yields CDR1 SGHRS and CDR2 YFSETQ. V was clipped by 4 bases and J by 3 bases; unmatched bases: 3. The CDR3 DNA reads TGCGCCAGCAGCCCTACTAGCGGCTACGAGCAGTACTTC. Translation gives CASSPTSGYEQYF.

The chain has TRBV7-9 and TRBJ2-7, with a possible D match to TRBD2 (6 bases). The germline gives CDR1 SEHNR, CDR2 FQNEAQ (reference sequence). The V gene lost 3 bases and the J gene lost 7 bases, with 10 bases spanning the gap. CDR3 length: 12 residues. DNA for the CDR3: TGTGCCAGCAGCTTTGAGGCGGGGGAGCAGTACTTC. As protein: CASSFEAGEQYF.

The chain joins TRBV4-1 to TRBJ2-1; D is perhaps TRBD2 (5 bases). Trimming removed 4 bases at V and 3 bases at J, with 16 bases between. The CDR3 runs to 16 residues. Per the germline V gene, CDR1 is MGHRA and CDR2 is YSYEKL. The CDR3 loop is CASSRIAGRGYNEQFF. The CDR3 DNA reads as TGCGCCAGCAGCCGAATCGCGGGTCGGGGCTACAATGAGCAGTTCTTC.

This rearrangement joins TRBV18 to TRBJ2-2, with TRBD2 matching 10 bases. The germline gives CDR1 KGHSH, CDR2 LQKENI. The CDR3 consists of 16 residues. After removal of 3 bases from V and 3 bases from J, the junction contained 4 bases not matched to a gene. Here the CDR3 DNA reads TGTGCCAGCTCACCGATCCTAGCGGGAGACACCGGGGAGCTGTTTTTT. Translating gives CASSPILAGDTGELFF.

This chain links TRBV7-2 with TRBJ1-1; D is ambiguous. Trimming took off 3 bases at V and 4 bases at J, with 12 bases between the two ends. The CDR3 sequence is 14 residues long. Germline V CDR1 and CDR2: SGHTA, FQGNSA. This CDR3 reads CASSFQESATEAFF. The DNA for the CDR3 is TGTGCCAGCAGCTTTCAGGAAAGTGCCACTGAAGCTTTCTTT. Complete variable domain (other parts from reference TRBV7-2 and TRBJ1-1): GAGVSQSPSNKVTEKGKDVELRCDPISGHTALYWYRQSLGQGLEFLIYFQGNSAPDKSGLPSDRFSAERTGGSVSTLTIQRTQQEDSAVYLCASSFQESATEAFFGQGTRLTVV.

The chain has TRBV5-1 and TRBJ2-2; 10 nucleotides align to TRBD2. This CDR3 is 15 amino acids long. CDR1 SGHRS and CDR2 YFSETQ come from the germline V gene. Trimming took 1 base from V and 8 from J; bases not matched to a gene: 5. The CDR3 coding sequence is TGCGCCAGCAGCTTGAGTACTAGCGGGATAGGGGAGCTGTTTTTT. Its protein is CASSLSTSGIGELFF.

The count of this clone is one. The V call is TRBV19, the J call TRBJ2-7, with D possibly being TRBD1 (6 bases). The CDR3 runs to 11 residues. CDR1 is LNHDA and CDR2 is SQIVND in the germline V gene (reference sequence). Trimming cost V 10 bases and J 6 bases, with 13 bases left between them. CDR3 loop: CATLGGLEQYF. The DNA for the CDR3 is TGTGCCACCCTAGGGGGTCTCGAGCAGTACTTC.

This clone was counted between two and nine times. The V call is TRBV2, the J call TRBJ1-1; TRBD1 might be the D (5 bases). Per germline, CDR1 SNHLY and CDR2 FYNNEI. Trimming took off 6 bases at V and 5 bases at J, with 16 bases between the two ends. CDR3 length: 14 amino acids. In DNA, the CDR3 is TGTGCCAGCAGGAGGGGAGGGGAAGGGACTGAAGCTTTCTTT. Translating it yields CASRRGGEGTEAFF.

The J gene is TRBJ1-2, the V gene TRBV18; 7 bases are a match to TRBD1. The J segment lost 4 bases and the V segment lost 1 base, leaving 6 bases of the junction unmatched. Germline V gene data show CDR1 as KGHSH and CDR2 as LQKENI. The CDR3 is 15 amino acids. CDR3 loop: CASSPRQGGVYGYTF. DNA of the CDR3: TGTGCCAGCTCACCACGGCAGGGGGGAGTCTATGGCTACACCTTC.